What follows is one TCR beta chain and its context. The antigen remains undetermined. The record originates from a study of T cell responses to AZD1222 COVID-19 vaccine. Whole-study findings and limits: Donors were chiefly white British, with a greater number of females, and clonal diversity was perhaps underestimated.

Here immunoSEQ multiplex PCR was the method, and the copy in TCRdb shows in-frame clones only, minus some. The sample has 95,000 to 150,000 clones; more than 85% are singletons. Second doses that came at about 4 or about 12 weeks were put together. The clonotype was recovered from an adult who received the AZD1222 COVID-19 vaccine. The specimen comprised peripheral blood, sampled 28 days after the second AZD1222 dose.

Here the CDR3 DNA reads TGTGCCAGCAGCTTAGTAAATCGGGGGAACACCGGGGAGCTGTTTTTT. This translates into CASSLVNRGNTGELFF. The V call is TRBV7-2, the J call TRBJ2-2; D is possibly TRBD2 (5 bases). The length of the CDR3 is 16 residues. The germline V and J ends were trimmed by 1 base and 1 base, with 10 bases remaining between them. Germline loops: CDR1 SGHTA, CDR2 FQGNSA.